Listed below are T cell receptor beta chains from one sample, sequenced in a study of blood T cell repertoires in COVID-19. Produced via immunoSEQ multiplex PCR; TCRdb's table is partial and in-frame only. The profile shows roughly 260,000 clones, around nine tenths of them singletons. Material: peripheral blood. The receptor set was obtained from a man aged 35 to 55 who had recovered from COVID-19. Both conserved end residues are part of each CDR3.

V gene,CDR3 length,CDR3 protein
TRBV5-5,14,CASSLREPNTEAFF
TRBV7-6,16,CASSFTSGQITDTQYF
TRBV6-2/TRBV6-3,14,CASSYAGGSGELFF
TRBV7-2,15,CASSSGQGGTGELFF
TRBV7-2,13,CASSLRGNPIQYF
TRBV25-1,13,CASTAGTSNEQFF
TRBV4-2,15,CASSQQQTGTYEQYF
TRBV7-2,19,CASSPKYGTSGGPLETQYF
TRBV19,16,CASSPGTSGRVSEQYF
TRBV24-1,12,CATSDARSGYTF
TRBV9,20,CASSAGYPGQGLRSGNTIYF
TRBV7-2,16,CASSRGGDRRYQPQHF
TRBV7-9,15,CASSLTGGRTDTQYF
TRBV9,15,CASSVRLAGDHTQYF
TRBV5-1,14,CASRPGLATDTQYF
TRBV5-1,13,CASSLDMYNEQFF
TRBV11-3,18,CASSSFQGGNFYTGELFF